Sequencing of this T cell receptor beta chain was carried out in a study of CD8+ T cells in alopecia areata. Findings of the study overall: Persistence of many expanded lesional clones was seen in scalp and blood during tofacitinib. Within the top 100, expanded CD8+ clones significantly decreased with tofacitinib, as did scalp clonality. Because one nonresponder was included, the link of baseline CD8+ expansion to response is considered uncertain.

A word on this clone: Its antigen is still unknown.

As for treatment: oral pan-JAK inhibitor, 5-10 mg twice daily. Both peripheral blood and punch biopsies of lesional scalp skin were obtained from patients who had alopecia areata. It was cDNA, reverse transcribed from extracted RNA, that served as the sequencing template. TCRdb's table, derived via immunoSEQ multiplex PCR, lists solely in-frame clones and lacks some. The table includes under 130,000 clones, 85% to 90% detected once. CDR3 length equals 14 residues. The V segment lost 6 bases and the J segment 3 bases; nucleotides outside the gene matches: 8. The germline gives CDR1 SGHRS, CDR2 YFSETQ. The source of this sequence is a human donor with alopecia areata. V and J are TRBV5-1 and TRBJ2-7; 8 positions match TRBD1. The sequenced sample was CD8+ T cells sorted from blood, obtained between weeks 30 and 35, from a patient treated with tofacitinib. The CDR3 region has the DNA TGCGCCAGCACTCCCGGGACAGGCTTCTACGAGCAGTACTTC. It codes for CASTPGTGFYEQYF.